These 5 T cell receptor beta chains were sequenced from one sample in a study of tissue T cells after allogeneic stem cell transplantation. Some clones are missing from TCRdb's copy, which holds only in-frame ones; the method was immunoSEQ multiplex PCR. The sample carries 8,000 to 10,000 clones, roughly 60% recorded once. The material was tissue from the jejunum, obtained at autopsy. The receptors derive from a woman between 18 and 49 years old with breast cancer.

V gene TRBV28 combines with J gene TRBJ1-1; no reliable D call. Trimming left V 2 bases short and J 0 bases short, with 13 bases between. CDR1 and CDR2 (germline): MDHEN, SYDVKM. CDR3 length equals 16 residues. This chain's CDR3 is CASSLGVSGMNTEAFF. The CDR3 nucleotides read TGTGCCAGCAGTTTAGGGGTTAGCGGGATGAACACTGAAGCTTTCTTT.

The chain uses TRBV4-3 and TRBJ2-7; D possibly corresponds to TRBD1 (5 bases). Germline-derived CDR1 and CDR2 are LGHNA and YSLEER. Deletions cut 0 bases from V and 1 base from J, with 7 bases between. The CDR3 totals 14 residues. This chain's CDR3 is CASSQEQASYEQYF. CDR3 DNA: TGCGCCAGCAGCCAAGAACAGGCTTCCTACGAGCAGTACTTC.

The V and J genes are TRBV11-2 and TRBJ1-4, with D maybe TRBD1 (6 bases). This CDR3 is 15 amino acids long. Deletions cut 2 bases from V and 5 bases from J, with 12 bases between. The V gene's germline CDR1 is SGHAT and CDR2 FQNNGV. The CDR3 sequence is CASSLSGAGNEKLFF. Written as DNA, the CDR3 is TGTGCCAGCAGCTTATCGGGGGCGGGGAATGAAAAACTGTTTTTT.

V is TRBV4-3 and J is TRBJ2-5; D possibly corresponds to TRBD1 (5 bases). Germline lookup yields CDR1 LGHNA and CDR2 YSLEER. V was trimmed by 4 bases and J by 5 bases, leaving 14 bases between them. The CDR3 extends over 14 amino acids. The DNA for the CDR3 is TGCGCCAGCAGCCCCAAGGTGGGGCCGGAGACCCAGTACTTC. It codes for CASSPKVGPETQYF.

This CDR3 is CASSPLGGDYEQYF. The CDR3 DNA reads as TGTGCCAGCTCACCCCTCGGGGGAGACTACGAGCAGTACTTC. This chain connects TRBV18 to TRBJ2-7; D possibly corresponds to TRBD2 (6 bases). The CDR3 length is 14 residues. V lost 3 bases and J 3 bases, leaving 12 bases between the germline ends. CDR1 KGHSH and CDR2 LQKENI come from the germline V gene.